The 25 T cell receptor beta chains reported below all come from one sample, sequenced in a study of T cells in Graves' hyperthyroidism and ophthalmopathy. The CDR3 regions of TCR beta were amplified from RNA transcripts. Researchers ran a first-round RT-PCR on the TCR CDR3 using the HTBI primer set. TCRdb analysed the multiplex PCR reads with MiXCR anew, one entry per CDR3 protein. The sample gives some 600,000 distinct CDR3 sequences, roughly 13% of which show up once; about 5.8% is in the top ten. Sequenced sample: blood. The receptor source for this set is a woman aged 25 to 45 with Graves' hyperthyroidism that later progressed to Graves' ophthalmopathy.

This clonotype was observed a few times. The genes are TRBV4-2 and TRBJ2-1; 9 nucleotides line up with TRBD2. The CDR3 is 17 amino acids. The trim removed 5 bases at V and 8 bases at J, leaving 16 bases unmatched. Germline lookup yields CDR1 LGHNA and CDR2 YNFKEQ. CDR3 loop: CASSSTLRSGRSDEQFF. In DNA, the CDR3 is TGTGCCAGCAGCAGCACCCTCCGGAGCGGGAGGTCGGATGAGCAGTTCTTC.

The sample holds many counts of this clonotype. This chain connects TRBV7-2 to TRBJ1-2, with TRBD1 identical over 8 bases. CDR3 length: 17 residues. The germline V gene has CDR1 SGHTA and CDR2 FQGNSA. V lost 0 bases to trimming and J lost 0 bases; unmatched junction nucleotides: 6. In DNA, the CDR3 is TGTGCCAGCAGCTTAGCGCACCCGGGACAGGCTAACTATGGCTACACCTTC. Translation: CASSLAHPGQANYGYTF.

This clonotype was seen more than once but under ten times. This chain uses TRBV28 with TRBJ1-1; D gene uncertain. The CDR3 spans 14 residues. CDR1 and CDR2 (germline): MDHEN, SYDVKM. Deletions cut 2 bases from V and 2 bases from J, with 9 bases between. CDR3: CASSLPDINTEAFF. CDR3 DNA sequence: TGTGCCAGCAGTTTACCAGACATAAACACTGAAGCTTTCTTT.

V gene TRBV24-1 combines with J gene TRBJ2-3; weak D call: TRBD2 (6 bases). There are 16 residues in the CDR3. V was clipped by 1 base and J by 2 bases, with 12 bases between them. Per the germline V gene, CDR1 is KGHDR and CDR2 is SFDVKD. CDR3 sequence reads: CATSDLGREDTDTQYF. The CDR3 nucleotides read TGTGCCACCAGTGATTTAGGGCGGGAAGACACAGATACGCAGTATTTT.

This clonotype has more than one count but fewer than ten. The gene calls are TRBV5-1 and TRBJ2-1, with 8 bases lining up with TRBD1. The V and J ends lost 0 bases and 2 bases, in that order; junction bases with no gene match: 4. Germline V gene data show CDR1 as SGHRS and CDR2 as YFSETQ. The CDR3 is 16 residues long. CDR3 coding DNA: TGCGCCAGCAGCTTGGCCGGGACAGGCCCCTACAATGAGCAGTTCTTC. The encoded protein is CASSLAGTGPYNEQFF.

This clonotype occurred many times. The CDR3 DNA is TGTGCCAGCACCCAAGACACTGGGTACGGCTACACCTTC. This sequence encodes CASTQDTGYGYTF. The chain couples TRBV7-2 to TRBJ1-2; D is ambiguous. Trimming cost V 7 bases and J 8 bases, with 17 bases left between them. This CDR3 is 13 amino acids long. Per germline, CDR1 SGHTA and CDR2 FQGNSA. The whole variable domain, remainder taken from reference TRBV7-2 and TRBJ1-2, is GAGVSQSPSNKVTEKGKDVELRCDPISGHTALYWYRQSLGQGLEFLIYFQGNSAPDKSGLPSDRFSAERTGGSVSTLTIQRTQQEDSAVYLCASTQDTGYGYTFGSGTRLTVV.

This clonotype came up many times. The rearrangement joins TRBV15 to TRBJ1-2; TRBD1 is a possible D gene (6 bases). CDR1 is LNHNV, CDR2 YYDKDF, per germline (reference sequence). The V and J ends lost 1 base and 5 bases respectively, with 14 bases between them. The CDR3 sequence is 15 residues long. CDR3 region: CATSRVVGRGYGYTF. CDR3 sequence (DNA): TGTGCCACCAGCAGAGTCGTGGGCAGGGGTTATGGCTACACCTTC.

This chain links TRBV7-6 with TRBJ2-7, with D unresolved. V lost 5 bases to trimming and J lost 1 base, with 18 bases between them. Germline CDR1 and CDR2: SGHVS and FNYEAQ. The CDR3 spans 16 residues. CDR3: CASSHAIQGFSYEQYF. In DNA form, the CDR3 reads TGTGCCAGCAGCCACGCCATACAAGGGTTTTCCTACGAGCAGTACTTC.

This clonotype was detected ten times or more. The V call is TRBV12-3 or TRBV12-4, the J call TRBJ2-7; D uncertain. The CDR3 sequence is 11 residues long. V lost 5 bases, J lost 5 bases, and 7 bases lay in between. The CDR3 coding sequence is TGTGCCAGCAGTCTTAGGGACGAGCAGTACTTC. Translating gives CASSLRDEQYF.

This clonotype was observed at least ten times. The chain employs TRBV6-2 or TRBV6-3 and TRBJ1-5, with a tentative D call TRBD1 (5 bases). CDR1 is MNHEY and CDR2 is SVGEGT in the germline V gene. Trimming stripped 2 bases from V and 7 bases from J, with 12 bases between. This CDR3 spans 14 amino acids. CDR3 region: CASSYGAGIQPQHF. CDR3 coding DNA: TGTGCCAGCAGTTACGGGGCAGGGATCCAGCCCCAGCATTTT.

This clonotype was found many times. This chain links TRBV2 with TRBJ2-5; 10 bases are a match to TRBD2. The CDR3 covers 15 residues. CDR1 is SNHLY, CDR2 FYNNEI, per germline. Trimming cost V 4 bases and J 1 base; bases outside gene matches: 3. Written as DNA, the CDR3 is TGTGCCAGCAGTGGGACTAGCGGATTCCAAGAGACCCAGTACTTC. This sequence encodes CASSGTSGFQETQYF.

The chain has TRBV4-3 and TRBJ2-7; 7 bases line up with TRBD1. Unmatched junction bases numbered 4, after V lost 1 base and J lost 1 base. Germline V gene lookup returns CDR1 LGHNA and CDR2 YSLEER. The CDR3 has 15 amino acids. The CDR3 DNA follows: TGCGCCAGCAGCCAAGCTTGGGGACAGTCCTACGAGCAGTACTTC. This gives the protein CASSQAWGQSYEQYF.

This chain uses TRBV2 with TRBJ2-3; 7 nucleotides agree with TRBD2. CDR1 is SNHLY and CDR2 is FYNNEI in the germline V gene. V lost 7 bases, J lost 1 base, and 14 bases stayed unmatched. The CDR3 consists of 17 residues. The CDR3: CASITNGREHGTDTQYF. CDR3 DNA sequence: TGTGCCAGCATTACAAATGGGCGGGAGCACGGCACAGATACGCAGTATTTT.

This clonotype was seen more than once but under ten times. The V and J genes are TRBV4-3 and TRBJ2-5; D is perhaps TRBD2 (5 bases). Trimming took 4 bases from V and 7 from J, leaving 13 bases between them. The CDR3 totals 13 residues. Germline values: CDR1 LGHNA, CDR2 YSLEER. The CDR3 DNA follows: TGCGCCAGCAGCCTAATCGGAGGAGGGACCCAGTACTTC. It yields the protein CASSLIGGGTQYF.

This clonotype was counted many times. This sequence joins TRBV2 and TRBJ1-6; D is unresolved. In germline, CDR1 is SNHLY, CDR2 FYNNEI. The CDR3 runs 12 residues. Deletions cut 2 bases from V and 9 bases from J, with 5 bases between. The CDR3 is CASSERVSPLHF. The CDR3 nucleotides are TGTGCCAGCAGTGAAAGAGTTTCACCCCTCCACTTT.

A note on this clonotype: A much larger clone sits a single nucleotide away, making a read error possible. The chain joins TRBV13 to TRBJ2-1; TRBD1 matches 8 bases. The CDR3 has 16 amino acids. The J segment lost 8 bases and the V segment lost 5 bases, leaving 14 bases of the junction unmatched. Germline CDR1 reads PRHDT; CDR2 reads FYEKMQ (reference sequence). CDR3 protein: CASSPALLGQGYEQFF. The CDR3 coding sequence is TGTGCCAGCAGCCCCGCCCTCCTAGGACAGGGCTATGAGCAGTTCTTC.

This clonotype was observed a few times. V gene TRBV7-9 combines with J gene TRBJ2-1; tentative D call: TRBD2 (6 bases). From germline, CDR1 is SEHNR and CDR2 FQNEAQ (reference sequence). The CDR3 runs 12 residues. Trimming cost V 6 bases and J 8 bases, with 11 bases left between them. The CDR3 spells CASSHPGDEQFF. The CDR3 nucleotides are TGTGCCAGCAGTCACCCGGGGGATGAGCAGTTCTTC.

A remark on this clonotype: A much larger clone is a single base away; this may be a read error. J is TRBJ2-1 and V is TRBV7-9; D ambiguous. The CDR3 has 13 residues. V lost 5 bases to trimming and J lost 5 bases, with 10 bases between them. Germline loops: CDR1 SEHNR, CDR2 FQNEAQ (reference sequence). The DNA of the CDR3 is TGTGCCAGCAGCAGCGACGCAGACAATGAGCAGTTCTTC. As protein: CASSSDADNEQFF.

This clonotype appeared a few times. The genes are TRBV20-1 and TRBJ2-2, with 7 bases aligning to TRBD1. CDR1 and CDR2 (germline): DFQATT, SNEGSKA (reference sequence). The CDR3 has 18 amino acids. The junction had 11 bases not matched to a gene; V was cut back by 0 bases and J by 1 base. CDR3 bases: TGCAGTGCTAGAGATTCCGCGTGGGGACAGCTGAACACCGGGGAGCTGTTTTTT. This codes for CSARDSAWGQLNTGELFF.

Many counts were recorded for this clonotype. For the CDR3, the DNA is TGCAGTGCCGTTTCGGCTAGTAGAGGCTACGAGCAGTACTTC. Amino acid sequence: CSAVSASRGYEQYF. The chain links TRBV20-1 to TRBJ2-7; unclear D gene. The CDR3 runs 14 residues. Trimming stripped 6 bases from V and 3 bases from J, with 18 bases between. CDR1 is DFQATT and CDR2 is SNEGSKA in the germline V gene (reference sequence).

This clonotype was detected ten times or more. The CDR3 region is CASSPGTGGGDEQFF. The CDR3 nucleotides read TGCGCCAGCAGCCCCGGGACAGGGGGCGGGGATGAGCAGTTCTTC. The chain combines TRBV5-1 with TRBJ2-1, with TRBD1 identical over 12 bases. CDR1 SGHRS and CDR2 YFSETQ come from the germline V gene. The CDR3 runs to 15 residues. After removal of 4 bases from V and 8 bases from J, the junction contained 7 bases not matched to a gene.

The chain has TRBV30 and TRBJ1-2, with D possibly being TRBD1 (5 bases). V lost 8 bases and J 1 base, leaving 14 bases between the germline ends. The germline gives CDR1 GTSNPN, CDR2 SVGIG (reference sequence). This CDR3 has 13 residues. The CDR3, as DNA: TGTGCCGGAAGGGGCAGGCTTAACTATGGCTACACCTTC. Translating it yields CAGRGRLNYGYTF.

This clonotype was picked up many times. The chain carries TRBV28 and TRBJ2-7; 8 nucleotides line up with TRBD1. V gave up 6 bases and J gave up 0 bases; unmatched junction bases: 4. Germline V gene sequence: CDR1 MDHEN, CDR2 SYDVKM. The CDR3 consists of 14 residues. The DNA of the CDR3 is TGTGCCAGCAGATCGACAGGGGTCTCCTACGAGCAGTACTTC. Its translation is CASRSTGVSYEQYF.

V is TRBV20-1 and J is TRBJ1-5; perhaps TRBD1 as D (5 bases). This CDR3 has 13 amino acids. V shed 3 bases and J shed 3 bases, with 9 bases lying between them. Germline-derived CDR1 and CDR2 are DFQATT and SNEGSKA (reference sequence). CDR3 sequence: CSARQGANQPQHF. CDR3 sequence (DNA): TGCAGTGCTAGGCAAGGGGCCAATCAGCCCCAGCATTTT.

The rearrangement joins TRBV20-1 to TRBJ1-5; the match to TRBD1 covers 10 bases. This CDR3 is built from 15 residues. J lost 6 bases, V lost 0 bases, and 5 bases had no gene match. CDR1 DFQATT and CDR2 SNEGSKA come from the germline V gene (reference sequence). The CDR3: CSARDRGTGAQPQHF. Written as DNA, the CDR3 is TGCAGTGCTAGAGATAGAGGGACAGGGGCTCAGCCCCAGCATTTT.